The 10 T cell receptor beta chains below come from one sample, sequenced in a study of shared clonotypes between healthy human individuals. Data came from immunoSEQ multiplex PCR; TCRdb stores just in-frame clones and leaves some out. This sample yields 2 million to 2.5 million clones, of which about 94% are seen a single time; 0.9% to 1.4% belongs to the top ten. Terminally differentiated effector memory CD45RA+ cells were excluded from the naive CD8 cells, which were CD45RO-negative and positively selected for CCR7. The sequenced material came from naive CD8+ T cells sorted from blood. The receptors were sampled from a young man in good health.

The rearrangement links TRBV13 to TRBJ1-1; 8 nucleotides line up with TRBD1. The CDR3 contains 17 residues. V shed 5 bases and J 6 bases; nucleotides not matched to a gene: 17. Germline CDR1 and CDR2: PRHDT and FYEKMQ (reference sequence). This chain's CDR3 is CASSPGQGGAFGAEAFF. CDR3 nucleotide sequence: TGTGCCAGCAGCCCAGGACAGGGCGGGGCCTTTGGGGCTGAAGCTTTCTTT.

CDR3 in DNA: TGTGCCAGCAGTTTGGTAACGGCAGGGATGAACTATGGCTACACCTTC. It specifies CASSLVTAGMNYGYTF. The V call is TRBV27, the J call TRBJ1-2; TRBD1 is a possible D gene (5 bases). The length of the CDR3 is 16 residues. Per germline, CDR1 MNHEY and CDR2 SMNVEV (reference sequence). Trimming stripped 3 bases from V and 2 bases from J, with 16 bases between.

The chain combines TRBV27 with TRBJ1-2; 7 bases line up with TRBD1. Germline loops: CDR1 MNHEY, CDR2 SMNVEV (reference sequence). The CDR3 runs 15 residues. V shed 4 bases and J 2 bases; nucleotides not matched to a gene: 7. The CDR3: CASSWDRAGNYGYTF. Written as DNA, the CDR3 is TGTGCCAGCAGTTGGGACAGAGCGGGAAACTATGGCTACACCTTC.

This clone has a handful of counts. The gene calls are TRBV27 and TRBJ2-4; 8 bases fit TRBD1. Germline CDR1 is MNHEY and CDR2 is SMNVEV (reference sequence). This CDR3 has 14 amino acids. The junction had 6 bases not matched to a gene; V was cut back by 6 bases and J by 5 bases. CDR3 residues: CASRPGQDENIQYF. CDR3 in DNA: TGTGCCAGCAGGCCGGGACAGGACGAAAACATTCAGTACTTC.

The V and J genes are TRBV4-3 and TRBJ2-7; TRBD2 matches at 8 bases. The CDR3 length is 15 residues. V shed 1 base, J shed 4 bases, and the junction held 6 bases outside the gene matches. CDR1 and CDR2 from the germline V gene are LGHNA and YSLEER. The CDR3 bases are TGCGCCAGCAGCCAAGGACCAGGGACTAGTTACGAGCAGTACTTC. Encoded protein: CASSQGPGTSYEQYF.

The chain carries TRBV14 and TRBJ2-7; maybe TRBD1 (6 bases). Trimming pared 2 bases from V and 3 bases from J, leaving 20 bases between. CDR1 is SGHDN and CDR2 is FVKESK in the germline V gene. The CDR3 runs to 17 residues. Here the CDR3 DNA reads TGTGCCAGCAGCCAACAAGGGTCTCTGGGGGCGGGCTACGAGCAGTACTTC. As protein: CASSQQGSLGAGYEQYF.

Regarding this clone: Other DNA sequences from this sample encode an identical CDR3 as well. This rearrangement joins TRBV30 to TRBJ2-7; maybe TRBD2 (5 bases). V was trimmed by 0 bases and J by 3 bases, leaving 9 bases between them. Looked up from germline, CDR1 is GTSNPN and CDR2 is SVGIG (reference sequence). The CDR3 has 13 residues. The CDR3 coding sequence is TGTGCCTGGAGTGTAAGCAGCGGCTACGAGCAGTACTTC. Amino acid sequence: CAWSVSSGYEQYF.

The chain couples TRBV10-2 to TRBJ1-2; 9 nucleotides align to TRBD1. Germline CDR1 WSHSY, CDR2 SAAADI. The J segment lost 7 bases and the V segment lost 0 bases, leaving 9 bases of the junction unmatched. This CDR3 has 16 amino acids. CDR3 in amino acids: CASSESIWDRVSGYTF. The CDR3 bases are TGCGCCAGCAGTGAGTCTATATGGGACAGGGTGTCTGGCTACACCTTC.

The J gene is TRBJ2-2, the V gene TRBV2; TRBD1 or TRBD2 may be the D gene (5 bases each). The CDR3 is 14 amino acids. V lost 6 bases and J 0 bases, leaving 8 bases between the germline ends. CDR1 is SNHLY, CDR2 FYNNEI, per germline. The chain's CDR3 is CASSGTANTGELFF. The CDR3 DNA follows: TGTGCCAGCAGCGGGACGGCGAACACCGGGGAGCTGTTTTTT.

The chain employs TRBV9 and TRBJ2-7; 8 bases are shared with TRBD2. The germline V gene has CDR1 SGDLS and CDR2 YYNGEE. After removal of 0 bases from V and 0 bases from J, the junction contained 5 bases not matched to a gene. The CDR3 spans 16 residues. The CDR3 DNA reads TGTGCCAGCAGCGTAGCTGACGGGAGGGCCTCCTACGAGCAGTACTTC. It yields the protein CASSVADGRASYEQYF.